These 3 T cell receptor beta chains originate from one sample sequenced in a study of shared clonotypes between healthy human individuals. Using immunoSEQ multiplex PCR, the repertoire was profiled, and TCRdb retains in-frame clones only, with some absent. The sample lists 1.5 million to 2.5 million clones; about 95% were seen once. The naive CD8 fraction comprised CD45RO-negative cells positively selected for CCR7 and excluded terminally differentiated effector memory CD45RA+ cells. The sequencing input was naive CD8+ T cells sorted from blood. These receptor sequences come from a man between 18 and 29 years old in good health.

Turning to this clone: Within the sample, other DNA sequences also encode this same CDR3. As DNA, the CDR3 is TGTGCCAGCAGCGTAGGAACAGACTATGGCTACACCTTC. It codes for CASSVGTDYGYTF. This sequence joins TRBV9 and TRBJ1-2; the D is unclear. Per germline, CDR1 SGDLS and CDR2 YYNGEE. V was trimmed by 0 bases and J by 3 bases, leaving 6 bases between them. This CDR3 contains 13 residues.

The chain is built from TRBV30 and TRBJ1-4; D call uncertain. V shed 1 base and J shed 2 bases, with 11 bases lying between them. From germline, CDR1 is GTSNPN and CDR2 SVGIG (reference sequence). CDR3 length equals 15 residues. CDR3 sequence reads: CAWSEALTTNEKLFF. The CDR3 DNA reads TGTGCCTGGAGTGAGGCCCTCACTACTAATGAAAAACTGTTTTTT.

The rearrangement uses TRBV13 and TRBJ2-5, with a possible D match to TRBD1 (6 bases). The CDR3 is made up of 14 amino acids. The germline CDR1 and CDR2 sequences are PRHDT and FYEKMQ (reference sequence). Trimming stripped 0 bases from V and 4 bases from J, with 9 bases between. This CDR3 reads CASSLGGGRETQYF. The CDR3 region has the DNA TGTGCCAGCAGCTTAGGAGGGGGAAGAGAGACCCAGTACTTC.